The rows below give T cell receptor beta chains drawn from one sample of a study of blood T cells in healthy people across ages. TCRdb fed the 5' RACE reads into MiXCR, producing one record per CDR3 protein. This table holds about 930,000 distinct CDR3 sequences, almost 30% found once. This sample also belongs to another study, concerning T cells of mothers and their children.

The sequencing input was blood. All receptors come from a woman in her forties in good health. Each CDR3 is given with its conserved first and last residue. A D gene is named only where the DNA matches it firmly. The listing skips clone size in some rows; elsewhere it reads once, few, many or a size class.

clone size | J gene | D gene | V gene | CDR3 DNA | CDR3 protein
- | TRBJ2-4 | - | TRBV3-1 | TGTGCCAGCAGCCAAGTGGGCAGGGACGGGGCCAAAAACATTCAGTACTTC | CASSQVGRDGAKNIQYF
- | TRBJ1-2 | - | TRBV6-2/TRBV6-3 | TGTGCCAGCAGTCCCCCGGGTTGGAGTAACTATGGCTACACCTTC | CASSPPGWSNYGYTF
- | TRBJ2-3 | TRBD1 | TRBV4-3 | TGCGCCAGCAGCCTGGTCCCGGGACAGGGAGCAGGTACGCAGTATTTT | CASSLVPGQGAGTQYF
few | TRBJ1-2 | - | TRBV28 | TGTGCCAGCAGTAATTTCGGAGGGAATGGCTACACCTTC | CASSNFGGNGYTF
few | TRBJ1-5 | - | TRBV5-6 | TGTGCCAGCAGCTTGTGGGGGCGGTCGGACCTTAGCAATCAGCCCCAGCATTTT | CASSLWGRSDLSNQPQHF
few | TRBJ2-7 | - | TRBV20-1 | TGCAGTGCTAGAGATGGGGCCAGTGCCTACGAGCAGTACTTC | CSARDGASAYEQYF
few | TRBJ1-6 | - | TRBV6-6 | TGTGCCAGCACCCCGGACGGGACCTTCGTCGGTTCACCCCTCCACTTT | CASTPDGTFVGSPLHF
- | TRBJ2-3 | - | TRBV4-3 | TGCGCCAGCAGCCAAGATCAAAACACAGATACGCAGTATTTT | CASSQDQNTDTQYF
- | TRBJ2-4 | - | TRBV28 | TGTGCCAGCAGTTTAAGCGACAGGAGCAGGGCCAAAAACATTCAGTACTTC | CASSLSDRSRAKNIQYF
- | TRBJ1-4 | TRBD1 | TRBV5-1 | TGCGCCAGCAGCGGGACAGGGGGCCTTAATGAAAAACTGTTTTTT | CASSGTGGLNEKLFF
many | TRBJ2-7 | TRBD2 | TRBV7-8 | TGTGCCAGCAGCTTAGTTCTCCGCATTCTAGCGGGGGAAAGGTACGAGCAGTACTTC | CASSLVLRILAGERYEQYF
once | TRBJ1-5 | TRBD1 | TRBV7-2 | TGTGCCAGCAGCTCGCAGCCGGGACAGACCCAGCATTTT | CASSSQPGQTQHF
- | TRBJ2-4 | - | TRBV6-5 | TGTACCAGCAGCACCCCGGGACGTTTTGCCAAAAACATTCAGTACTTC | CTSSTPGRFAKNIQYF
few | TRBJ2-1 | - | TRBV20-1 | TGCAGTGCTAGAGATCTGGGAACCTTAAGGGGAGAGGACTACAATGAGCAGTTCTTC | CSARDLGTLRGEDYNEQFF
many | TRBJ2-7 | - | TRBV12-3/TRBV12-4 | TGTGCCAGCAGTTTCACCCAGGTCACCTACGAGCAGTACTTC | CASSFTQVTYEQYF
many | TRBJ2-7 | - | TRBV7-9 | TGTGCCAGCAGCTTAGCGACCGGACAGAGCTCCTACGAGCAGTACTTC | CASSLATGQSSYEQYF
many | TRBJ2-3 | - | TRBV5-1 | TGCGCCAGCAGCGTGACAGGCACCACAGATACGCAGTATTTT | CASSVTGTTDTQYF
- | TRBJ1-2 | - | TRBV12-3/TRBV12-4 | TGTGTCAGCAGTACAAGGAACTCTGGGAACACCTTC | CVSSTRNSGNTF
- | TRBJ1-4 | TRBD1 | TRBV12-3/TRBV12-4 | TGTGCCTGCAGTGTATCCGGGACAGGGAATGAAAAACTGTTTTTT | CACSVSGTGNEKLFF
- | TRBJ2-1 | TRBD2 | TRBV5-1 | TGCGCCAGCAGCTTGGGTGCGGGGGGGCTGATAAATGAGCAGTTCTTC | CASSLGAGGLINEQFF